The rows below give T cell receptor beta chains drawn from one sample of a study of beta chain features in type 1 diabetes. Clones were sequenced by immunoSEQ multiplex PCR, and TCRdb holds only the in-frame ones, with some missing. The data show hundreds of thousands of clones, around 15% seen once. Sequences were obtained from naive CD4+ T cells from blood. The receptors stem from a man younger than 30 with type 1 diabetes. Each CDR3 is given with its conserved first and last residue.

V: TRBV4-1; J: TRBJ1-5; CDR3: CASSQEVRDPQHF
V: TRBV19; J: TRBJ1-5; CDR3: CASRALLGSGNQPQHF
V: TRBV5-1; J: TRBJ2-1; CDR3: CASSAPSGYSYNEQFF
V: TRBV11-2; J: TRBJ1-2; CDR3: CASSTTSYGYTF
V: TRBV10-3; J: TRBJ2-1; CDR3: CAISPGQDNEQFF
V: TRBV7-9; J: TRBJ2-5; CDR3: CASSLDRLDETQYF
V: TRBV7-2; J: TRBJ1-5; CDR3: CASSSRQGDQPQHF
V: TRBV7-9; J: TRBJ2-3; CDR3: CASSQWTSGRVDTQYF
V: TRBV5-1; J: TRBJ2-1; CDR3: CASSIGGGVSYNEQFF
V: TRBV4-1; J: TRBJ2-7; CDR3: CASSQPWTRGSDEQYF
V: TRBV9; J: TRBJ1-2; CDR3: CASTPSDGYTF
V: TRBV29-1; J: TRBJ1-3; CDR3: CSVGQQDGNTIYF
V: TRBV4-1; J: TRBJ2-2; CDR3: CASSPTGQLTGELFF
V: TRBV18; J: TRBJ1-2; CDR3: CASSRGQGGYTF
V: TRBV7-9; J: TRBJ1-5; CDR3: CASSTASNQPQHF
V: TRBV9; J: TRBJ2-7; CDR3: CASSAQGLSYEQYF
V: TRBV30; J: TRBJ2-3; CDR3: CAWSVGAGGPSSTDTQYF
V: TRBV29-1; J: TRBJ1-5; CDR3: CSVAWTPNQPQHF
V: TRBV5-4; J: TRBJ1-2; CDR3: CASRVLTGGDYGYTF
V: TRBV29-1; J: TRBJ1-4; CDR3: CSVHGQGEKLFF
V: TRBV18; J: TRBJ2-2; CDR3: CASSRFQDDGELFF
V: TRBV14; J: TRBJ2-7; CDR3: CASSQGEYEQYF
V: TRBV30; J: TRBJ2-2; CDR3: CASQPGQVVTGELFF